The present T cell receptor (beta chain) was sequenced within a study of graft-versus-host responses after intestinal transplantation. On the study more broadly: Transplant types were multivisceral, liver-intestinal, or isolated intestinal. All recipients were given anti-thymocyte globulin induction, and tacrolimus and steroids were then administered for around three years.

Libraries were prepared by immunoSEQ multiplex PCR; TCRdb keeps only in-frame clonotypes and omits some of them. The repertoire holds over 75,000 clones, with around 88% as singletons. V was pared by 1 base and J by 4 bases, with 5 bases of the junction left unmatched. CDR3 length equals 17 residues. The germline CDR1 and CDR2 sequences are LNHNV and YYDKDF (reference sequence). Study-wide points: Elevated graft-versus-host to host-versus-graft clonal ratios in allografts were recorded for patients with graft-donor T cell macrochimerism. Detected in recipient marrow were GvH clones, some of which were first observed in ileum or blood.

As to this clone: Its antigen is unidentified.

The clonotype was recovered from a human patient who received an intestinal transplant, so some T cells may come from the graft donor. The sequencing used PBMCs, collected 255 days after intestinal transplant. This sequence joins TRBV15 and TRBJ2-3; 13 bases are shared with TRBD2. The DNA for the CDR3 is TGTGCCACCAGCAGAGGAAGACTAGCGGGGGGAGCAGATACGCAGTATTTT. The encoded protein is CATSRGRLAGGADTQYF.